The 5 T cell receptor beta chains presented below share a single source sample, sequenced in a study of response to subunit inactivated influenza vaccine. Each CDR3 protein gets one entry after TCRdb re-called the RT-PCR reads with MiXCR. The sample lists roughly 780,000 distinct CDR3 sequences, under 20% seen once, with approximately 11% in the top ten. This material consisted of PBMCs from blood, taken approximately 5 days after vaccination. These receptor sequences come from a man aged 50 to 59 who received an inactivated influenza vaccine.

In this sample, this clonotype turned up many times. CDR3 amino acids: CSVGDRGGVTEAFF. The CDR3 DNA sequence: TGCAGCGTTGGCGACAGGGGGGGAGTCACTGAAGCTTTCTTT. This rearrangement joins TRBV29-1 to TRBJ1-1; 9 nucleotides align to TRBD1. V shed 4 bases and J 4 bases; nucleotides not matched to a gene: 7. In germline, CDR1 is SQVTM, CDR2 ANQGSEA. This CDR3 region has 14 residues. Full variable domain (remainder filled in from reference TRBV29-1 and TRBJ1-1): SAVISQKPSRDICQRGTSLTIQCQVDSQVTMMFWYRQQPGQSLTLIATANQGSEATYESGFVIDKFPISRPNLTFSTLTVSNMSPEDSSIYLCSVGDRGGVTEAFFGQGTRLTVV.

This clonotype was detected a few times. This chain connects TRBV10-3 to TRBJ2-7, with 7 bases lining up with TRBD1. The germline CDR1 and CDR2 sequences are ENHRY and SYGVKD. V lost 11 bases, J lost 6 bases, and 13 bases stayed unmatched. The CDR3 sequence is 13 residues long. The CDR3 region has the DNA TGTGCCGGGCGAGACAGGGCTTACTCCGAGCAGTACTTC. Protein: CAGRDRAYSEQYF.

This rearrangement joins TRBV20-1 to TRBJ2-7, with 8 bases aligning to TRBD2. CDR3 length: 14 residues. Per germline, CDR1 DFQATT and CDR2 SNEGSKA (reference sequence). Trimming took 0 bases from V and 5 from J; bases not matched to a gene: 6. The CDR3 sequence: CSARDSGILNEQYF. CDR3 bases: TGCAGTGCTAGAGATAGCGGGATTCTCAACGAGCAGTACTTC.

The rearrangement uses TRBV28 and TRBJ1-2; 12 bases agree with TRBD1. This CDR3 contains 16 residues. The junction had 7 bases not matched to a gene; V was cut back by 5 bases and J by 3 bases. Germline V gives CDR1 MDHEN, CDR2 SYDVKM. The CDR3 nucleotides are TGTGCCAGCAGTCTTGGGACAGGGGGCATTGACTATGGCTACACCTTC. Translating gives CASSLGTGGIDYGYTF.

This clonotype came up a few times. The CDR3 region has the DNA TGTGCCACCCAGGAGCGATTTGGTGGCACAGATACGCAGTATTTT. Protein: CATQERFGGTDTQYF. The rearrangement joins TRBV15 to TRBJ2-3; unclear D gene. Trimming removed 8 bases at V and 1 base at J, with 16 bases between. CDR3 length: 15 amino acids. Germline V gene data show CDR1 as LNHNV and CDR2 as YYDKDF (reference sequence).